This entry describes one T cell receptor beta chain. This sample was taken from a study of blood T cell repertoires in COVID-19. Study-wide background: Sites in the United States, Italy and Spain provided acute and convalescent COVID-19 samples.

As handled by the study authors: Nucleated cell counts were estimated from reference gene primer amplification. TCRdb's copy holds only in-frame clones and misses some; the assay was immunoSEQ multiplex PCR. The D gene and trimming were derived from the DNA, and the V and J assignments and clone size from that table. The sample has roughly 350,000 clones; 90% to 95% are singletons. The sequence was obtained from a young woman who had recovered from COVID-19. Sequenced material: peripheral blood.

Here the CDR3 reads CASSRLTASNQPQHF. CDR3 DNA sequence: TGTGCCAGCAGTCGTTTGACAGCAAGCAATCAGCCCCAGCATTTT. The chain carries TRBV6-5 and TRBJ1-5, with D maybe TRBD1 (5 bases). The CDR3 totals 15 residues. The germline V and J ends were trimmed by 5 bases and 1 base, with 12 bases remaining between them. The V gene's germline CDR1 is MNHEY and CDR2 SVGAGI.